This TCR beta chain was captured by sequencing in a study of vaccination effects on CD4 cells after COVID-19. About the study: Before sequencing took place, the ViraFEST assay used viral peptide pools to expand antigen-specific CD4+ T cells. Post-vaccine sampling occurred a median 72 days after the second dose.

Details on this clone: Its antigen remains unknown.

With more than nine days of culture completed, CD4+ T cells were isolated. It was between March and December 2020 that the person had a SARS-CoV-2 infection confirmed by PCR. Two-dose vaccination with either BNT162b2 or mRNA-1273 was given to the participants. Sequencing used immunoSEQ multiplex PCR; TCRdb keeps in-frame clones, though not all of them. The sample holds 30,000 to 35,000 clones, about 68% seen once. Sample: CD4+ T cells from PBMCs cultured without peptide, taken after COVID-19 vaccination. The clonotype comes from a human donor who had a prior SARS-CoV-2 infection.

CDR3 sequence reads: CASSFTGGGGAYEQYF. The CDR3 nucleotides are TGCGCCAGCAGCTTTACCGGGGGCGGGGGAGCCTACGAGCAGTACTTC. The chain has TRBV5-1 and TRBJ2-7, with D possibly matching TRBD2 (7 bases). CDR1 SGHRS and CDR2 YFSETQ come from the germline V gene. The V end lost 2 bases, the J end lost 2 bases, and 17 bases lay between the germline ends. The CDR3 loop spans 16 amino acids.